The present entry profiles one T cell receptor beta chain with its context. Its binding antigen is unknown. No quality values exist for individual bases; no much larger clone is one base distant. These data are taken from a study of regulatory T cells in long-lasting Graves disease (dated by TCRdb to the early 2020s). With respect to the entire study: To count as having persistent Graves' disease, a patient had to have received antithyroid drug treatment for over 5 years with TSH receptor autoantibodies remaining persistently positive. A total of about 35 samples underwent TCR sequencing, from around 13 patients with persistent Graves' disease and around 20 patients with newly diagnosed Graves' disease. Persistent Graves' disease patients were compared with newly diagnosed Graves' disease patients by peripheral blood TCR sequencing and RNA sequencing. The study took place in China and was registered as a clinical trial. Persistent Graves' disease patients in the clinical cohort had taken antithyroid drugs for roughly ten years on average. Overall study results and their limits: Persistent Graves' disease patients showed lower TCR Shannon entropy and fewer highly expanded clones than newly diagnosed patients, suggesting clonal expansion. The authors noted that the small sample size was a limitation that may lower accuracy. The study examined only peripheral blood because the primary lesion, thyroid tissue, could not be accessed. TRBV28, TRBJ1-2 and TRBJ2-5 were preferentially used in persistent disease, while TRBV20-1 and TRBJ2-1 were favored in newly diagnosed disease. Only the TCR beta chain was sequenced and analyzed. A larger number of public clonotypes was shared among persistent patients (about 2,700) than among newly diagnosed patients (approximately 930).

What the time point label conveys for this sample: persistent/refractory GD, antithyroid drugs over 5 years with positive TRAb. For both TCR sequencing and RNA sequencing, RNA was extracted from PBMCs in TRIzol. Graves' disease was diagnosed according to American Thyroid Association guidelines. Recruitment of patients was carried out at an endocrinology department in Xi'an, China. Each patient gave around 9.2 milliliters of peripheral blood, collected in an EDTA anticoagulant tube. Ficoll Paque Plus density gradient separation was used to isolate PBMCs, and no further T cell sorting was done. RNA quality was checked with an Agilent 2100 Bioanalyzer and agarose gel, and concentration with a NanoDrop 2000. The germline V gene provides CDR1 SNHLY and CDR2 FYNNEI. The CDR3 has 12 amino acids, counting the end cysteine and phenylalanine. The kept DNA is CDR3 alone, 36 bases in frame from the first base. Trimming takes 8 bases from V and 6 bases from J, and the germline ends sit 12 bases apart.

Library creation used multiplex PCR. Instrument on record: Illumina HiSeq 4000. CDR3 regions were amplified by Arm-PCR with iRepertoire HTBI primers to construct TCR beta libraries. Gel purification was performed on PCR products prior to sequencing. Processing in the source paper ran as follows. A total of roughly 67 TRBV and under 15 TRBJ segments were identified across samples and were used for gene usage analysis of CDR3 amino acid clonotypes. Filtered high-quality paired reads were merged into contigs using COPE and FqMerger. BLAST was used to align contigs to IMGT TRBV, TRBD and TRBJ reference genes, and CDR3 was defined according to IMGT. Any clonotype with a frequency above 0.1% was counted as a highly expanded clone. Shannon entropy served as the measure of repertoire diversity, while the Gini coefficient captured V-J evenness. A clonotype was considered public if more than one individual shared it. TCRdb handled the public reads itself, with Q25 trimming in fastp and clone calling in MiXCR, and kept productive beta chains. Each entry merges the rows of one CDR3 protein and shows their most common DNA and genes. It is TCRdb's table, rather than the study itself, that gives the V and J calls and clone size. Across this sample there are fewer than 450,000 distinct CDR3 sequences, with about a quarter seen only once. The ten biggest clones cover roughly 26% of the sample.

The specimen comprised peripheral blood mononuclear cells (PBMCs), sampled when the disease was refractory, from a patient treated with antithyroid drugs. The chain was built from TRBV2 and TRBJ2-3, with the D call perhaps TRBD1 or TRBD2, each one matching 5 bases. The sequence derives from a female donor with Graves disease. The CDR3 region reads CASEGKPDTQYF. The base sequence is TGTGCCAGCGAGGGGAAGCCTGATACGCAGTATTTT. The full variable domain, completed from the reference TRBV2 and TRBJ2-3 proteins outside the CDR3, reads EPEVTQTPSHQVTQMGQEVILRCVPISNHLYFYWYRQILGQKVEFLVSFYNNEISEKSEIFDDQFSVERPDGSNFTLKIRSTKLEDSAMYFCASEGKPDTQYFGPGTRLTVL.